This TCR beta chain was observed in a study of blood T cell repertoires in COVID-19. Per the original data handling: The authors estimated nucleated cell counts from reference gene primer amplification. TCRdb's copy holds only in-frame clones and misses some; the assay was immunoSEQ multiplex PCR. V and J calls and clone size are as listed in that table; D and trimming were resolved from the DNA. The table shows approximately 190,000 clones, with around 77% occurring only once. The CDR3 sequence is 14 residues long. Losses at the gene ends were 4 bases for V and 6 bases for J; bases not matched to a gene: 8. Per germline, CDR1 LNHDA and CDR2 SQIVND (reference sequence).

The TCR sequence derives from a man between 60 and 70 years old with active or convalescent COVID-19. Input material: peripheral blood. This rearrangement joins TRBV19 to TRBJ1-2; 7 bases fit TRBD1. Here the CDR3 reads CASSRRTGLDGYTF. In DNA, the CDR3 is TGTGCCAGTAGTAGACGGACAGGTTTGGATGGCTACACCTTC.